The table lists the clone carrying this TCR beta chain with a few counts. Germline lookup yields CDR1 SNHLY and CDR2 FYNNEI. Between the trimmed V and J ends, which lost 9 bases and 2 bases, there was a span of 16 bases. This CDR3 has 15 amino acids. This entry comes from a study of blood T cell repertoires in COVID-19. On the study more broadly: Sample material is recorded as cDNA or gDNA derived from T cells, B-cell-depleted T cells, or PBMCs.

The assay was immunoSEQ multiplex PCR, and TCRdb's table has in-frame clones only and misses some. The sample carries 400,000 to 550,000 clones, roughly 91% recorded once. The sequence was obtained from a woman aged 25 to 45 with acute or convalescent COVID-19. Sample: peripheral blood. This sequence joins TRBV2 and TRBJ2-2, with a possible D match to TRBD2 (6 bases). The CDR3 loop is CASTRPGANTGELFF. The CDR3 DNA sequence: TGTGCCAGTACTAGACCGGGAGCAAACACCGGGGAGCTGTTTTTT. The full variable domain, completed using reference TRBV2 and TRBJ2-2, is EPEVTQTPSHQVTQMGQEVILRCVPISNHLYFYWYRQILGQKVEFLVSFYNNEISEKSEIFDDQFSVERPDGSNFTLKIRSTKLEDSAMYFCASTRPGANTGELFFGEGSRLTVL.